Following are 30 T cell receptor beta chains from one sample sequenced in a study of Ad26.COV2.S vaccination and SARS-CoV-2 variants. Using immunoSEQ multiplex PCR, the repertoire was profiled, and TCRdb retains in-frame clones only, with some absent. The sample consists of roughly 320,000 clones, roughly 84% of them appearing once. Treatment specified: some 20 received Ad26.COV2.S at low or high dose, single or two shots; 5 received placebo; per-sample allocation not given. Specimen acquisition occurred on day 63 following the initial vaccine or placebo injection. The material was peripheral blood, obtained in a trial of Ad26.COV2.S vaccine versus placebo. Receptors were obtained from a person aged 18-60 years who received the Ad26.COV2.S COVID-19 vaccine or a placebo.

The chain joins TRBV5-1 to TRBJ1-5, with TRBD1 matching 7 bases. Germline loops: CDR1 SGHRS, CDR2 YFSETQ. The J segment lost 4 bases and the V segment lost 3 bases, leaving 4 bases of the junction unmatched. This CDR3 is 14 amino acids long. The DNA for the CDR3 is TGCGCCAGCAGCTCGGGGACAGAAAATCAGCCCCAGCATTTT. Protein: CASSSGTENQPQHF.

The chain employs TRBV6-5 and TRBJ1-4, with 8 bases aligning to TRBD1. CDR1 and CDR2 (germline): MNHEY, SVGAGI. V lost 7 bases and J lost 7; bases outside the gene matches: 8. The CDR3 consists of 14 residues. In DNA form, the CDR3 reads TGTGCCAGCAAGACGGACAGGGCTCCTGAAAAACTGTTTTTT. Amino acid sequence: CASKTDRAPEKLFF.

The CDR3 sequence is CASREQGSPLHF. The DNA of the CDR3 is TGTGCCAGTAGAGAGCAGGGATCACCCCTCCACTTT. V is TRBV19 and J is TRBJ1-6; a weak D match, TRBD1 (5 bases). The V gene lost 6 bases and the J gene lost 10 bases, with 10 bases spanning the gap. The CDR3 is made up of 12 amino acids. Germline CDR1 LNHDA, CDR2 SQIVND (reference sequence).

This clone was counted a few times. This chain links TRBV2 with TRBJ1-5; TRBD1 agrees at 7 bases. V shed 8 bases and J 2 bases; nucleotides not matched to a gene: 3. Germline-derived CDR1 and CDR2 are SNHLY and FYNNEI. This CDR3 is 13 amino acids long. The chain's CDR3 is CASDRDGNQPQHF. CDR3 sequence (DNA): TGTGCCAGCGACAGGGACGGCAATCAGCCCCAGCATTTT.

The chain has TRBV24-1 and TRBJ1-2, with D tentatively TRBD1 (6 bases). V lost 3 bases and J lost 9, with 10 bases in between. Per the germline V gene, CDR1 is KGHDR and CDR2 is SFDVKD. This CDR3 contains 12 residues. In DNA form, the CDR3 reads TGTGCCACCAGTGATGCCCAGGGGAGCTACACCTTC. Encoded protein: CATSDAQGSYTF.

The gene calls are TRBV28 and TRBJ1-5; TRBD1 is a possible D gene (5 bases). The CDR3 has 12 amino acids. Trimming took 6 bases from V and 7 from J, leaving 10 bases between them. Germline values: CDR1 MDHEN, CDR2 SYDVKM. This chain's CDR3 is CASRVWGQPQHF. The CDR3 DNA reads TGTGCCAGCAGGGTTTGGGGGCAGCCCCAGCATTTT.

This clone occurred once. The chain recombines TRBV19 with TRBJ1-1; no reliable D call. This CDR3 region has 13 residues. CDR1 LNHDA and CDR2 SQIVND come from the germline V gene (reference sequence). With 5 bases removed from V and 4 bases from J, the gap between germline ends came to 11 bases. The CDR3 bases are TGTGCCAGTAGTCTGAATGGAGGCACTGAAGCTTTCTTT. Its protein product is CASSLNGGTEAFF.

The rearrangement joins TRBV5-1 to TRBJ1-1; D is possibly TRBD1 (5 bases). The germline gives CDR1 SGHRS, CDR2 YFSETQ. Trimming left V 6 bases short and J 4 bases short, with 13 bases between. The CDR3 covers 13 residues. CDR3 nucleotide sequence: TGCGCCAGCACCGCGGCAGGGACCACTGAAGCTTTCTTT. It codes for CASTAAGTTEAFF.

The chain combines TRBV4-2 with TRBJ2-7; 7 bases map to TRBD1. The V and J ends lost 4 bases and 0 bases, in that order; junction bases with no gene match: 12. The length of the CDR3 is 17 residues. The germline V gene encodes CDR1 LGHNA and CDR2 YNFKEQ. The CDR3 reads CASSLIFDRASSYEQYF. The CDR3 DNA sequence: TGTGCCAGCAGCCTCATTTTCGACAGGGCAAGCTCCTACGAGCAGTACTTC.

J is TRBJ1-3 and V is TRBV30, with D unresolved. Per germline, CDR1 GTSNPN and CDR2 SVGIG (reference sequence). CDR3 length equals 16 residues. V shed 0 bases and J shed 3 bases, with 15 bases lying between them. The CDR3 nucleotides are TGTGCCTGGAGTGTAAACGCACTCACGAATGGAAACACCATATATTTT. It specifies CAWSVNALTNGNTIYF.

The chain combines TRBV6-2 or TRBV6-3 with TRBJ2-4; no firm D call. From germline, CDR1 is MNHEY and CDR2 SVGEGT. The CDR3 length is 12 residues. V lost 0 bases and J 8 bases, leaving 5 bases between the germline ends. The CDR3 DNA is TGTGCCAGCAGTTACTCCCTTGACATTCAGTACTTC. Its protein is CASSYSLDIQYF.

The chain combines TRBV30 with TRBJ1-1, with D unresolved. Germline values: CDR1 GTSNPN, CDR2 SVGIG (reference sequence). V was pared by 4 bases and J by 1 base, with 10 bases between. CDR3 size: 13 residues. The CDR3: CAWNSQRNTEAFF. CDR3 nucleotide sequence: TGTGCCTGGAATAGCCAGCGGAACACTGAAGCTTTCTTT.

J is TRBJ1-1 and V is TRBV5-1; TRBD1 agrees at 7 bases. The length of the CDR3 is 14 residues. With 3 bases clipped from V and 5 bases from J, the junction kept 7 bases outside the gene matches. Germline values: CDR1 SGHRS, CDR2 YFSETQ. The CDR3: CASSSRQGITEAFF. The CDR3, as DNA: TGCGCCAGCAGCTCCCGACAGGGTATAACTGAAGCTTTCTTT.

The rearrangement links TRBV13 to TRBJ1-3; D is ambiguous. Germline-derived CDR1 and CDR2 are PRHDT and FYEKMQ (reference sequence). V lost 5 bases and J lost 0, with 8 bases in between. This CDR3 has 14 residues. CDR3 protein: CASSPRGSGNTIYF. CDR3 coding DNA: TGTGCCAGCAGCCCCAGAGGCTCTGGAAACACCATATATTTT. Filled out from reference TRBV13 and TRBJ1-3, the complete variable domain reads AAGVIQSPRHLIKEKRETATLKCYPIPRHDTVYWYQQGPGQDPQFLISFYEKMQSDKGSIPDRFSAQQFSDYHSELNMSSLELGDSALYFCASSPRGSGNTIYFGEGSWLTVV.

The chain is built from TRBV6-6 and TRBJ2-7, with TRBD1 matching over 9 bases. The germline V gene encodes CDR1 MNHNY and CDR2 SVGAGI (reference sequence). The CDR3 consists of 14 residues. V dropped 6 bases and J dropped 3; count of bases not matched to a gene: 6. CDR3 amino acids: CASRTGTGIYEQYF. CDR3 bases: TGTGCCAGCAGAACCGGGACAGGGATCTACGAGCAGTACTTC.

V and J are TRBV6-6 and TRBJ1-2, with D possibly TRBD1 on 6 matching bases. Per the germline V gene, CDR1 is MNHNY and CDR2 is SVGAGI (reference sequence). The CDR3 runs to 13 residues. The V and J ends lost 6 bases and 7 bases respectively, with 15 bases between them. As DNA, the CDR3 is TGTGCCAGCAGCCCCTACAGGGAAGGTGGCTACACCTTC. Its protein is CASSPYREGGYTF.

The gene calls are TRBV28 and TRBJ2-7; D is possibly TRBD1 (5 bases). The CDR3 totals 13 residues. Germline V gene lookup returns CDR1 MDHEN and CDR2 SYDVKM. V gave up 6 bases and J gave up 4 bases, with 13 bases separating them. The chain's CDR3 is CASRGAGLYEQYF. The CDR3 bases are TGTGCCAGCAGAGGGGCTGGGCTTTACGAGCAGTACTTC.

This sequence joins TRBV5-1 and TRBJ1-5; 7 bases are shared with TRBD1. The germline CDR1 and CDR2 sequences are SGHRS and YFSETQ. The junction had 4 bases not matched to a gene; V was cut back by 0 bases and J by 4 bases. The CDR3 length is 15 residues. This CDR3 reads CASSLEGQKNQPQHF. The CDR3 nucleotides are TGCGCCAGCAGCTTGGAGGGACAGAAAAATCAGCCCCAGCATTTT.

V and J are TRBV12-5 and TRBJ2-3; 13 nucleotides agree with TRBD2. CDR1 is LGHNT and CDR2 is FRNRAP in the germline V gene. The V gene end was trimmed by 2 bases and the J gene end by 2 bases; junction bases not matched to a gene: 7. The CDR3 has 18 residues. For the CDR3, the DNA is TGTGCTAGTGGTTTGACTGGGACTAGCGGGACACCCACAGATACGCAGTATTTT. It is translated as CASGLTGTSGTPTDTQYF.

J is TRBJ1-2 and V is TRBV6-1; D is ambiguous. V was cut by 0 bases and J by 8 bases, with 13 bases left in between. Germline V gives CDR1 MNHNS, CDR2 SASEGT. This CDR3 spans 14 amino acids. CDR3 coding DNA: TGTGCCAGCAGTGAAGCGGGAGGGTCCCTCGGCTACACCTTC. Encoded protein: CASSEAGGSLGYTF.

This sequence joins TRBV11-2 and TRBJ2-1; D is unresolved. V lost 3 bases and J lost 10, with 7 bases in between. In germline, CDR1 is SGHAT, CDR2 FQNNGV. This CDR3 contains 11 residues. Written as DNA, the CDR3 is TGTGCCAGCAGCTTCCTCGCAGAGCAGTTCTTC. It is translated as CASSFLAEQFF.

The chain recombines TRBV19 with TRBJ1-2; D is ambiguous. The CDR3 totals 13 residues. Deletions cut 4 bases from V and 8 bases from J, with 14 bases between. In germline, CDR1 is LNHDA, CDR2 SQIVND (reference sequence). The CDR3 reads CASSTREAGGYTF. The CDR3, as DNA: TGTGCCAGTAGTACCCGGGAGGCCGGGGGCTACACCTTC.

The chain uses TRBV2 and TRBJ1-2; TRBD1 aligns across 8 bases. The V gene end was trimmed by 9 bases and the J gene end by 6 bases; junction bases not matched to a gene: 6. This CDR3 spans 12 amino acids. Germline values: CDR1 SNHLY, CDR2 FYNNEI. DNA for the CDR3: TGTGCCAGATCAACAGGGGGAGATGGCTACACCTTC. This codes for CARSTGGDGYTF.

The chain joins TRBV14 to TRBJ2-1; TRBD1 matches at 10 bases. This CDR3 comprises 15 residues. V gave up 8 bases and J gave up 3 bases; unmatched junction bases: 7. The germline V gene has CDR1 SGHDN and CDR2 FVKESK. The CDR3 nucleotides are TGTGCCAGCGGACACGACAGGGGGCTCTACAATGAGCAGTTCTTC. Translation gives CASGHDRGLYNEQFF.

V usage is TRBV18 and J usage is TRBJ1-2; 7 positions agree with TRBD1. With 6 bases clipped from V and 8 bases from J, the junction kept 9 bases outside the gene matches. Germline V CDR1 and CDR2: KGHSH, LQKENI. This CDR3 has 13 amino acids. As DNA, the CDR3 is TGTGCCAGCTCGTACAGGGGAATCTACGGCTACACCTTC. Its protein is CASSYRGIYGYTF.

The chain couples TRBV18 to TRBJ2-3; 9 bases agree with TRBD1. Germline CDR1 reads KGHSH; CDR2 reads LQKENI. With 4 bases clipped from V and 2 bases from J, the junction kept 7 bases outside the gene matches. This CDR3 is 16 amino acids long. The CDR3 sequence is CASSQRTGAFTDTQYF. The CDR3, as DNA: TGTGCCAGCTCACAAAGGACAGGGGCTTTCACAGATACGCAGTATTTT.

This clone came up a few times. The chain uses TRBV10-1 and TRBJ2-2; tentatively, D is TRBD2 (6 bases). The CDR3 runs 18 residues. The germline gives CDR1 WNHNN, CDR2 SYGVQD (reference sequence). V gave up 8 bases and J gave up 0 bases, with 22 bases separating them. CDR3 DNA: TGCGCCAGCCCGAGGCTAAATGGAGGGGCAACGAACACCGGGGAGCTGTTTTTT. This gives the protein CASPRLNGGATNTGELFF.

This chain connects TRBV7-2 to TRBJ2-3, with D perhaps matching TRBD2 (6 bases). CDR3 length: 13 residues. Trimming took 3 bases from V and 3 from J, leaving 7 bases between them. Germline V lookup: CDR1 SGHTA, CDR2 FQGNSA. The CDR3 coding sequence is TGTGCCAGCAGCTTCGGAGGGACAGATACGCAGTATTTT. Translation gives CASSFGGTDTQYF.

This chain links TRBV6-5 with TRBJ1-4; D ambiguous. The CDR3 has 14 residues. V was cut by 0 bases and J by 4 bases, with 6 bases left in between. The germline V gene encodes CDR1 MNHEY and CDR2 SVGAGI. The CDR3 DNA follows: TGTGCCAGCAGTTACTCGTGGGATAATGAAAAACTGTTTTTT. Amino acid sequence: CASSYSWDNEKLFF.

The chain is built from TRBV11-3 and TRBJ2-2; maybe TRBD2 (7 bases). The CDR3 has 18 amino acids. Germline V gene data show CDR1 as SGHNT and CDR2 as YENEEA. Trimming took off 4 bases at V and 0 bases at J, with 18 bases between the two ends. CDR3 nucleotide sequence: TGTGCCAGCAGCTCAACAGGGTTGGGGACTACGAACACCGGGGAGCTGTTTTTT. As protein: CASSSTGLGTTNTGELFF.